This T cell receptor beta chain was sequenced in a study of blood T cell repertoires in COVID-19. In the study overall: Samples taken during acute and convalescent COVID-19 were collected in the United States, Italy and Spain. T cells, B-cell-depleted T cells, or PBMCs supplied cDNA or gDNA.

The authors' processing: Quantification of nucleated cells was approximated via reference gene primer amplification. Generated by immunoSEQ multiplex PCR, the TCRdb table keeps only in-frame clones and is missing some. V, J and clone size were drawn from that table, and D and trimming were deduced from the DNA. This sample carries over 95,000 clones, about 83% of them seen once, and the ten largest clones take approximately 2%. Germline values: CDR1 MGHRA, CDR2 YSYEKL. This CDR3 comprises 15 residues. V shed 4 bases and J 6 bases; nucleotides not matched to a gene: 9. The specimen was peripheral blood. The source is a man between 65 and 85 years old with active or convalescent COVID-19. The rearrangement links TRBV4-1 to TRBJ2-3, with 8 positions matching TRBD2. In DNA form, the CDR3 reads TGCGCCAGCAGCCGCCGTGCGCGGGGGGAGGATACGCAGTATTTT. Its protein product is CASSRRARGEDTQYF.